The subject of this entry is one T cell receptor (beta chain). What it binds is not known. Germline-derived CDR1 and CDR2 are LGHNT and FRNRAP. This CDR3 spans 15 amino acids. V was pared by 5 bases and J by 0 bases, with 13 bases between. The data originate from a study of T cell responses to AZD1222 COVID-19 vaccine. Study conclusions and caveats: Spike-specific TCR breadth and depth rose after two AZD1222 doses. Among AZD1222 vaccinees, only six or seven were seropositive at baseline.

Libraries were prepared by immunoSEQ multiplex PCR; TCRdb keeps only in-frame clonotypes and omits some of them. The data show around 130,000 clones, about 88% seen once. The chain joins TRBV12-5 to TRBJ1-2; the D gene is possibly TRBD1 (5 bases). This material consisted of peripheral blood, taken on day 0 of AZD1222 vaccination. The origin of this receptor is an adult in good health. CDR3 in amino acids: CASGKEQGSNYGYTF. DNA for the CDR3: TGTGCTAGTGGTAAAGAGCAGGGATCTAACTATGGCTACACCTTC. Looking up the rest from reference TRBV12-5 and TRBJ1-2 gives the full variable domain: DARVTQTPRHKVTEMGQEVTMRCQPILGHNTVFWYRQTMMQGLELLAYFRNRAPLDDSGMPKDRFSAEMPDATLATLKIQPSEPRDSAVYFCASGKEQGSNYGYTFGSGTRLTVV.